This T cell receptor (beta chain) was found in a study of T-cell reconstitution after alpha-beta-depleted transplantation in children. Study-wide points: Surviving recipient T cells and thymic progenitors underlay high day-60 TCRbeta diversity in some patients. T-cell counts and diversity were attributed mostly to newly produced T cells one year after transplant. Several hundred rapidly expanded clones from non-depleted graft cells reportedly supplied alpha-beta T cells about two months post-transplant.

This clonotype was detected ten times or more. The antigen remains unidentified. Unique molecular identifiers were used to barcode this TCRbeta library. TCRdb re-analysed the PCR reads in MiXCR, keeping a single row per CDR3 protein. In the table there are more than 500,000 distinct CDR3 sequences, 11% of which are singletons. The V and J ends lost 6 bases and 2 bases respectively, with 15 bases between them. Germline V lookup: CDR1 MDHEN, CDR2 SYDVKM. CDR3 size: 15 residues. The sequencing used PBMCs, mostly from graft donor cells, collected 180 days after TCRalphabeta/CD19-depleted stem cell transplant. This sequence was found in a female patient aged 2-9 years who had a stem cell transplant for aplastic anemia, so the T cells may come from the graft donor. The rearrangement joins TRBV28 to TRBJ2-3; a weak D match, TRBD2 (6 bases). CDR3 sequence (DNA): TGTGCCAGCAGCCCCGGGAGAGGGAACACAGATACGCAGTATTTT. Translating gives CASSPGRGNTDTQYF.